Below are 21 T cell receptor beta chains sequenced from a single sample in a study of CD8+CD57+ T cells in acquired aplastic anemia. Genomic DNA served as template for TCR beta VDJ and CDR3 profiling. TCRdb reprocessed the reads via MiXCR and lists one record per CDR3 protein. In the table there are 15,000 to 20,000 distinct CDR3 sequences, over 35% of which are singletons. The study's findings and limits: Against the total CD4+ and CD8+ pools, patient CD8+CD57+ cells had lower diversity.

Previously, flow cytometry had revealed CD8+CD57+ cell expansion in the patients chosen for sequencing. These TCRs are of unknown antigen specificity. The material sequenced was CD8+CD57+ T cells sorted from PBMCs. Described subset: bead-enriched CD8+CD57+ effector memory T cells from SAA patients. The receptor set was obtained from a human donor with aplastic anemia.

This clonotype was counted only a few times. V gene TRBV19 combines with J gene TRBJ1-5; 8 bases are a match to TRBD1. Germline V gives CDR1 LNHDA, CDR2 SQIVND (reference sequence). CDR3 length: 17 residues. The V gene end was trimmed by 6 bases and the J gene end by 0 bases; junction bases not matched to a gene: 10. The CDR3 bases are TGTGCCAGTAGCCCGAAGGGGACAGGCGATAGCAATCAGCCCCAGCATTTT. Protein: CASSPKGTGDSNQPQHF.

There are a few counts of this clonotype. V gene TRBV2 combines with J gene TRBJ2-7; D possibly corresponds to TRBD2 (5 bases). Trimming left V 6 bases short and J 3 bases short, with 12 bases between. Germline CDR1 and CDR2: SNHLY and FYNNEI. The CDR3 spans 13 residues. CDR3 loop: CASRSGPFYEQYF. The CDR3 region has the DNA TGTGCCAGCAGGAGCGGCCCCTTCTACGAGCAGTACTTC.

This clonotype is categorized as medium-sized (0.01 to 0.1%). The genes are TRBV10-2 and TRBJ2-7; 7 bases are shared with TRBD1. The CDR3 consists of 15 residues. Losses at the gene ends were 2 bases for V and 9 bases for J; bases not matched to a gene: 13. Germline V CDR1 and CDR2: WSHSY, SAAADI. The chain's CDR3 is CASSEPTGTASAQYF. DNA of the CDR3: TGCGCCAGCAGTGAGCCGACCGGGACAGCCAGCGCGCAGTACTTC.

The rearrangement uses TRBV20-1 and TRBJ2-5, with 8 bases that match TRBD2. The CDR3 contains 14 residues. J was trimmed by 5 bases and V by 6 bases; bases with no gene match: 11. Germline-derived CDR1 and CDR2 are DFQATT and SNEGSKA (reference sequence). This chain's CDR3 is CSATTGTRAETQYF. The CDR3 coding sequence is TGCAGTGCCACAACCGGGACTAGGGCTGAGACCCAGTACTTC.

This clonotype came up a few times. The CDR3 coding sequence is TGTGCCAGCAGTTCCTTCGGGACTAGCGGGAACTACGAGCAGTACTTC. Its translation is CASSSFGTSGNYEQYF. V and J are TRBV12-3 or TRBV12-4 and TRBJ2-7; 13 bases map to TRBD2. V trimming: 4 bases; J trimming: 3 bases; junction bases outside the gene matches: 6. CDR3 length: 16 amino acids.

This clonotype showed up many times. This chain joins TRBV5-1 and TRBJ1-5, with D uncertain. From germline, CDR1 is SGHRS and CDR2 YFSETQ. CDR3 length equals 10 residues. Trimming removed 5 bases from V and 6 bases from J, with 3 bases in between. The chain's CDR3 is CASRGQPQHF. In DNA form, the CDR3 reads TGCGCCAGCAGGGGTCAGCCCCAGCATTTT. Complete variable domain (other parts from reference TRBV5-1 and TRBJ1-5): KAGVTQTPRYLIKTRGQQVTLSCSPISGHRSVSWYQQTPGQGLQFLFEYFSETQRNKGNFPGRFSGRQFSNSRSEMNVSTLELGDSALYLCASRGQPQHFGDGTRLSIL.

The CDR3 nucleotides are TGTGCCAGCAGCTTAGGGACTAGCGGGATCTCCTACGAGCAGTACTTC. Its translation: CASSLGTSGISYEQYF. The rearrangement links TRBV13 to TRBJ2-7; 11 bases fit TRBD2. The CDR3 has 16 residues. Per the germline V gene, CDR1 is PRHDT and CDR2 is FYEKMQ (reference sequence). The ends lost 0 bases at V and 0 bases at J; junction bases unmatched: 1.

The CDR3 nucleotides read TGTGCCAGCGTTACAGGGATCAACGAGCAGTACTTC. Protein sequence: CASVTGINEQYF. This sequence joins TRBV6-2 or TRBV6-3 and TRBJ2-7; D is possibly TRBD1 (6 bases). Germline loops: CDR1 MNHEY, CDR2 SVGEGT. V dropped 8 bases and J dropped 5 bases, with 13 bases sitting between them. The CDR3 totals 12 residues.

The chain has TRBV5-8 and TRBJ2-7, with D uncertain. Looked up from germline, CDR1 is SGHTS and CDR2 is YDEGEE. Trimming removed 1 base from V and 1 base from J, with 9 bases in between. The CDR3 spans 14 residues. The CDR3 reads CASSLRQRSYEQYF. The CDR3 DNA follows: TGTGCCAGCAGCTTGCGTCAGAGATCCTACGAGCAGTACTTC.

The chain carries TRBV19 and TRBJ2-1, with 11 positions matching TRBD2. The junction had 3 bases not matched to a gene; V was cut back by 5 bases and J by 0 bases. This CDR3 is 16 amino acids long. Looked up from germline, CDR1 is LNHDA and CDR2 is SQIVND (reference sequence). The CDR3 region has the DNA TGTGCCAGTAGTTCTAGCGGGAGGACCTCCTACAATGAGCAGTTCTTC. Translated: CASSSSGRTSYNEQFF.

This clonotype was seen a few times. The J gene is TRBJ1-5, the V gene TRBV30, with no clear D. The CDR3 extends over 14 amino acids. Germline V lookup: CDR1 GTSNPN, CDR2 SVGIG (reference sequence). Trimming removed 1 base at V and 5 bases at J, with 12 bases between. For the CDR3, the DNA is TGTGCCTGGAGTGAAACTAGCCGGGATCAGCCCCAGCATTTT. It specifies CAWSETSRDQPQHF.

The chain couples TRBV19 to TRBJ1-2; the D gene is possibly TRBD1 (6 bases). With 7 bases removed from V and 0 bases from J, the gap between germline ends came to 12 bases. Germline lookup yields CDR1 LNHDA and CDR2 SQIVND (reference sequence). This CDR3 comprises 14 residues. CDR3 in DNA: TGTGCCAGTAACACAGGGTCTCCTAACTATGGCTACACCTTC. It codes for CASNTGSPNYGYTF.

Worth noting for this clonotype: One end of the junction fails to match germline, which may point to a read error. The chain uses TRBV10-3 and TRBJ2-3, with D tentatively TRBD1 (5 bases). The CDR3 sequence is 13 residues long. CDR1 is ENHRY, CDR2 SYGVKD, per germline. This chain's CDR3 is CASSEGAGDTQYF. The DNA of the CDR3 is TGTGCCAGCAGTGAAGGGGCTGGGGATACGCAGTATTTT.

This clonotype is a singleton in its sample. The chain links TRBV15 to TRBJ2-7, with 8 bases aligning to TRBD1. CDR3 length: 13 amino acids. V shed 3 bases, J shed 4 bases, and the junction held 2 bases outside the gene matches. From germline, CDR1 is LNHNV and CDR2 YYDKDF (reference sequence). This CDR3 reads CATSSWTGYEQYF. CDR3 nucleotide sequence: TGTGCCACCAGCAGCTGGACAGGGTACGAGCAGTACTTC.

In regard to this clonotype: The junction departs from germline at one end; a sequencing error may be responsible. The chain links TRBV7-6 to TRBJ2-5; 9 positions match TRBD2. The germline CDR1 and CDR2 sequences are SGHVS and FNYEAQ. The CDR3 sequence is 13 residues long. Here the CDR3 reads CSSGGSVGETQYF. In DNA, the CDR3 is TGTTCCAGCGGGGGGTCGGTCGGCGAGACCCAGTACTTC.

The chain employs TRBV20-1 and TRBJ2-3, with D perhaps TRBD1 (6 bases). Germline CDR1 DFQATT, CDR2 SNEGSKA (reference sequence). This CDR3 has 13 residues. The V end lost 4 bases, the J end lost 1 base, and 9 bases lay between the germline ends. The CDR3 here is CSAIEGGTDTQYF. The CDR3 nucleotides are TGCAGTGCTATCGAGGGGGGCACAGATACGCAGTATTTT.

This clonotype was detected a few times. The chain joins TRBV7-9 to TRBJ2-1; D ambiguous. In germline, CDR1 is SEHNR, CDR2 FQNEAQ (reference sequence). Trimming removed 4 bases at V and 7 bases at J, with 11 bases between. This CDR3 has 13 residues. The CDR3 region has the DNA TGTGCCAGCAGCTATGTCCTTATGAATGAGCAGTTCTTC. It encodes CASSYVLMNEQFF. Full variable domain (outside the CDR3, taken from reference TRBV7-9 and TRBJ2-1): DTGVSQNPRHKITKRGQNVTFRCDPISEHNRLYWYRQTLGQGPEFLTYFQNEAQLEKSRLLSDRFSAERPKGSFSTLEIQRTEQGDSAMYLCASSYVLMNEQFFGPGTRLTVL.

At least ten counts were recorded for this clonotype. The chain recombines TRBV7-9 with TRBJ1-2; 9 bases map to TRBD1. The V segment lost 5 bases and the J segment 2 bases; nucleotides outside the gene matches: 12. CDR1 and CDR2 (germline): SEHNR, FQNEAQ (reference sequence). The CDR3 has 17 amino acids. This CDR3 is CASSLLPGQGRNYGYTF. Here the CDR3 DNA reads TGTGCCAGCAGCCTTCTTCCGGGACAGGGACGGAACTATGGCTACACCTTC.

This chain joins TRBV5-4 and TRBJ1-5; D gene ambiguous. Germline lookup yields CDR1 SGHNT and CDR2 YYREEE (reference sequence). The ends were cut back, 0 bases at V and 0 bases at J, with 13 bases in the middle. This CDR3 comprises 17 residues. This CDR3 reads CASSLGGARNSNQPQHF. CDR3 DNA: TGTGCCAGCAGCTTGGGGGGTGCGCGGAATAGCAATCAGCCCCAGCATTTT.

The rearrangement uses TRBV11-1 and TRBJ2-1; 10 bases match TRBD1. The V and J ends lost 8 bases and 7 bases, in that order; junction bases with no gene match: 8. CDR1 is SGHAT and CDR2 is FQDESV in the germline V gene (reference sequence). The CDR3 is 14 amino acids. CDR3 nucleotide sequence: TGTGCCAGCGACCAGGGACAGGGGTTGAATGAGCAGTTCTTC. This encodes CASDQGQGLNEQFF.

This clonotype was observed at least ten times. The chain joins TRBV27 to TRBJ2-7, with 11 bases aligning to TRBD1. CDR1 is MNHEY and CDR2 is SMNVEV in the germline V gene (reference sequence). After removal of 4 bases from V and 4 bases from J, the junction contained 3 bases not matched to a gene. The CDR3 has 14 residues. CDR3 in amino acids: CASSYGTGGYEQYF. The CDR3 region has the DNA TGTGCCAGCAGTTACGGGACAGGGGGATACGAGCAGTACTTC.